The subject of this entry is one T cell receptor (beta chain). The antigen remains undetermined. Germline assignment: CDR1 SNHLY and CDR2 FYNNEI. Germline trimming cut 4 bases from V and 12 bases from J; bases unmatched to any gene: 5. This CDR3 has 13 residues. The data derive from a study of cytomegalovirus exposure and HLA in healthy donors. Study-wide results and caveats: There were a few CMV-associated chains whose specificity for CMV antigens was confirmed in vitro.

The PCR employed 60 Vbeta primers together with 13 Jbeta primers. Some clones are missing from TCRdb's copy, which holds only in-frame ones; the method was immunoSEQ multiplex PCR. This table holds some 85,000 clones, around 85% found once. Sequenced: PBMCs. This chain uses TRBV2 with TRBJ1-4; TRBD1 agrees at 10 bases. This sequence originates from a man in his late teens or twenties in good health and CMV-seronegative. CDR3 sequence: CASSVGQGSQLFF. CDR3 DNA sequence: TGTGCCAGCAGTGTGGGACAGGGGAGTCAACTGTTTTTT.